What follows are 25 T cell receptor beta chains derived from one specimen sequenced in a study of blood T cell repertoires in COVID-19. TCRdb keeps only in-frame clones here, not all; method: immunoSEQ multiplex PCR. The sample holds just over 95,000 clones, roughly 89% seen once. Sequencing input: peripheral blood. The receptor set was obtained from a human donor in a cohort sampled during active COVID-19.

This clone was observed a few times. The chain combines TRBV9 with TRBJ1-6, with D possibly being TRBD1 (5 bases). CDR3 length: 15 residues. The germline CDR1 and CDR2 sequences are SGDLS and YYNGEE. V was pared by 0 bases and J by 8 bases, with 12 bases between. The CDR3 sequence is CASSVEGRAYSPLHF. The DNA for the CDR3 is TGTGCCAGCAGCGTAGAAGGCAGGGCATATTCACCCCTCCACTTT. The full variable domain, completed using reference TRBV9 and TRBJ1-6, is DSGVTQTPKHLITATGQRVTLRCSPRSGDLSVYWYQQSLDQGLQFLIQYYNGEERAKGNILERFSAQQFPDLHSELNLSSLELGDSALYFCASSVEGRAYSPLHFGNGTRLTVT.

This chain connects TRBV28 to TRBJ1-1; D is ambiguous. Germline CDR1 reads MDHEN; CDR2 reads SYDVKM. Trimming removed 2 bases from V and 6 bases from J, with 7 bases in between. The CDR3 runs 12 residues. This CDR3 reads CASSLLGSEAFF. CDR3 DNA sequence: TGTGCCAGCAGTTTACTGGGCTCTGAAGCTTTCTTT.

The chain carries TRBV6-5 and TRBJ2-2; 7 nucleotides agree with TRBD2. Germline loops: CDR1 MNHEY, CDR2 SVGAGI. J was trimmed by 3 bases and V by 10 bases; bases with no gene match: 8. The CDR3 contains 14 residues. The CDR3 nucleotides read TGTGCCACATCGGCGGGGGAGTACACCGGGGAGCTGTTTTTT. Its translation is CATSAGEYTGELFF.

The chain combines TRBV27 with TRBJ2-7; D is ambiguous. Germline CDR1 is MNHEY and CDR2 is SMNVEV (reference sequence). V gave up 6 bases and J gave up 2 bases, with 14 bases separating them. The CDR3 loop spans 14 amino acids. This chain's CDR3 is CASRNGRLPYEQYF. CDR3 DNA: TGTGCCAGCAGAAATGGTCGTCTACCCTACGAGCAGTACTTC.

The chain employs TRBV11-2 and TRBJ2-1; no firm D call. This CDR3 is 17 amino acids long. Germline V CDR1 and CDR2: SGHAT, FQNNGV. V gave up 8 bases and J gave up 2 bases, with 22 bases separating them. CDR3 DNA: TGTGCCAGCGCCCCCGGTTCAGGCAGAAAAACCTACAATGAGCAGTTCTTC. The encoded protein is CASAPGSGRKTYNEQFF.

The rearrangement uses TRBV15 and TRBJ2-7; D is perhaps TRBD1 (6 bases). The CDR3 is 14 amino acids. Between the trimmed V and J ends, which lost 2 bases and 2 bases, there was a span of 10 bases. Germline-derived CDR1 and CDR2 are LNHNV and YYDKDF (reference sequence). CDR3 sequence reads: CATSRTRGTYEQYF. CDR3 bases: TGTGCCACCAGCAGAACCAGGGGCACCTACGAGCAGTACTTC.

The chain has TRBV24-1 and TRBJ2-2, with D possibly TRBD2 on 7 matching bases. Germline V CDR1 and CDR2: KGHDR, SFDVKD. This CDR3 region has 15 residues. V lost 9 bases and J 2 bases, leaving 15 bases between the germline ends. The CDR3 coding sequence is TGTGCCACCGGTCGCTGGGGGGGCAACACCGGGGAGCTGTTTTTT. Translating it yields CATGRWGGNTGELFF.

This sequence joins TRBV5-8 and TRBJ2-5, with 7 bases identical to TRBD2. The V gene's germline CDR1 is SGHTS and CDR2 YDEGEE. V was clipped by 0 bases and J by 1 base; unmatched bases: 3. There are 15 residues in the CDR3. CDR3 sequence (DNA): TGTGCCAGCAGCTTGGGGTCTAGCGGCCAAGAGACCCAGTACTTC. Translating it yields CASSLGSSGQETQYF.

The rearrangement links TRBV6-2 or TRBV6-3 to TRBJ1-2, with 7 bases identical to TRBD1. The CDR3 totals 13 residues. The germline gives CDR1 MNHEY, CDR2 SVGEGT. The ends lost 4 bases at V and 6 bases at J; junction bases unmatched: 5. The CDR3 DNA follows: TGTGCCAGCAGTTCAAGACAGGGCCATGGCTACACCTTC. Its translation is CASSSRQGHGYTF.

CDR3 sequence reads: CASSFRLAGGGDEQFF. The CDR3 DNA reads as TGTGCCAGCAGCTTCCGTTTAGCGGGGGGGGGAGATGAGCAGTTCTTC. This rearrangement joins TRBV5-4 to TRBJ2-1; 11 bases are a match to TRBD2. J lost 8 bases, V lost 2 bases, and 9 bases had no gene match. CDR3 length equals 16 residues. From germline, CDR1 is SGHNT and CDR2 YYREEE (reference sequence). The full variable domain, completed using reference TRBV5-4 and TRBJ2-1, is ETGVTQSPTHLIKTRGQQVTLRCSSQSGHNTVSWYQQALGQGPQFIFQYYREEENGRGNFPPRFSGLQFPNYSSELNVNALELDDSALYLCASSFRLAGGGDEQFFGPGTRLTVL.

DNA of the CDR3: TGTGCCAGCAGTGAAATGGGTGGCAGGACCTACGAGCAGTACTTC. Translating it yields CASSEMGGRTYEQYF. The chain has TRBV25-1 and TRBJ2-7; D is ambiguous. CDR1 and CDR2 from the germline V gene are MGHDK and SYGVNS. The V and J ends lost 2 bases and 2 bases respectively, with 13 bases between them. The CDR3 sequence is 15 residues long.

This clone was counted between two and nine times. The chain is built from TRBV2 and TRBJ1-1, with a weak D call TRBD1 (5 bases). This CDR3 contains 14 residues. Trimming removed 7 bases from V and 0 bases from J, with 12 bases in between. Germline V CDR1 and CDR2: SNHLY, FYNNEI. CDR3 in DNA: TGTGCCAGCACTCAGGGAGGGATGAACACTGAAGCTTTCTTT. Its protein is CASTQGGMNTEAFF.

The gene calls are TRBV7-9 and TRBJ2-6; TRBD1 matches at 7 bases. The CDR3 is 15 amino acids. Losses at the gene ends were 5 bases for V and 2 bases for J; bases not matched to a gene: 3. Germline CDR1 SEHNR, CDR2 FQNEAQ (reference sequence). Here the CDR3 DNA reads TGTGCCAGCAGCCTCACAGGGGCTGGGGCCAACGTCCTGACTTTC. It codes for CASSLTGAGANVLTF.

This clone was picked up one time. The chain carries TRBV6-1 and TRBJ2-7; TRBD2 aligns across 12 bases. J lost 9 bases, V lost 3 bases, and 6 bases had no gene match. The CDR3 totals 14 residues. Germline CDR1 is MNHNS and CDR2 is SASEGT. For the CDR3, the DNA is TGTGCCAGCAGTGATCTAGCGGGAGGGCCCGGGCAGTACTTC. Protein: CASSDLAGGPGQYF.

Written as DNA, the CDR3 is TGTGCCAGCTCCCCAGAAATAGACAGGGGGGCGGACAATGAGCAGTTCTTC. Translated, it gives CASSPEIDRGADNEQFF. The chain combines TRBV18 with TRBJ2-1; 9 bases map to TRBD1. The V and J ends lost 6 bases and 5 bases, in that order; junction bases with no gene match: 14. Germline V gene lookup returns CDR1 KGHSH and CDR2 LQKENI. The CDR3 is 17 amino acids.

In DNA, the CDR3 is TGTGCCAGTAGCGAGGGACACTATAATTCACCCCTCCACTTT. Amino acid sequence: CASSEGHYNSPLHF. The J gene is TRBJ1-6, the V gene TRBV19; possibly TRBD1 for D (6 bases). Germline lookup yields CDR1 LNHDA and CDR2 SQIVND (reference sequence). V lost 6 bases and J 3 bases, leaving 9 bases between the germline ends. The CDR3 contains 14 residues.

V usage is TRBV5-4 and J usage is TRBJ2-4; D might be TRBD2 (6 bases). The CDR3 consists of 13 residues. V shed 10 bases and J shed 10 bases, with 21 bases lying between them. CDR1 SGHNT and CDR2 YYREEE come from the germline V gene (reference sequence). In DNA form, the CDR3 reads TGTGCCTCAGCTTCGTGGGGACTCCAAATTCAGTACTTC. Translation gives CASASWGLQIQYF. Supplemented by reference TRBV5-4 and TRBJ2-4, the full variable domain reads ETGVTQSPTHLIKTRGQQVTLRCSSQSGHNTVSWYQQALGQGPQFIFQYYREEENGRGNFPPRFSGLQFPNYSSELNVNALELDDSALYLCASASWGLQIQYFGAGTRLSVL.

V usage is TRBV5-1 and J usage is TRBJ2-7; tentative D call: TRBD2 (6 bases). The germline V and J ends were trimmed by 5 bases and 6 bases, with 12 bases remaining between them. The CDR3 runs to 12 residues. Germline loops: CDR1 SGHRS, CDR2 YFSETQ. The CDR3: CASRELGSEQYF. CDR3 bases: TGCGCCAGCAGGGAGCTCGGGAGCGAGCAGTACTTC.

The chain employs TRBV27 and TRBJ2-7; 11 bases are shared with TRBD2. The CDR3 contains 17 residues. Germline assignment: CDR1 MNHEY and CDR2 SMNVEV (reference sequence). Unmatched junction bases numbered 7, after V lost 2 bases and J lost 1 base. The CDR3 nucleotides are TGTGCCAGCAGTTTAAGGGCTAGCGGGGGGACTTCCTACGAGCAGTACTTC. The encoded protein is CASSLRASGGTSYEQYF.

The rearrangement joins TRBV6-5 to TRBJ2-3; 7 bases are shared with TRBD2. The CDR3 consists of 15 residues. Germline V CDR1 and CDR2: MNHEY, SVGAGI. The junction had 12 bases not matched to a gene; V was cut back by 8 bases and J by 4 bases. CDR3 in amino acids: CASLHGGGNPDTQYF. The DNA of the CDR3 is TGTGCCAGCCTACACGGCGGGGGAAACCCAGATACGCAGTATTTT.

In this sample, this clone turned up once. The chain carries TRBV5-1 and TRBJ1-2; a possible D gene is TRBD1 (5 bases). The CDR3 loop spans 14 amino acids. Germline lookup yields CDR1 SGHRS and CDR2 YFSETQ. Trimming pared 0 bases from V and 3 bases from J, leaving 9 bases between. CDR3 sequence reads: CASSLAVGDYGYTF. The CDR3 region has the DNA TGCGCCAGCAGCTTGGCCGTAGGGGACTATGGCTACACCTTC.

The chain has TRBV6-4 and TRBJ2-1; D might be TRBD2 (5 bases). Per the germline V gene, CDR1 is MRHNA and CDR2 is SNTAGT. This CDR3 comprises 16 residues. Trimming took off 11 bases at V and 3 bases at J, with 23 bases between the two ends. The CDR3 nucleotides are TGTGCCTCCCAAGACGTCGCGGGTACAAACTACAATGAGCAGTTCTTC. Protein product: CASQDVAGTNYNEQFF.

The chain couples TRBV28 to TRBJ1-2; 9 bases are a match to TRBD1. Germline V gene sequence: CDR1 MDHEN, CDR2 SYDVKM. This CDR3 has 14 residues. V was clipped by 3 bases and J by 1 base; unmatched bases: 0. The CDR3 nucleotides read TGTGCCAGCAGTTTGACAGGGGGTAACTATGGCTACACCTTC. Translated: CASSLTGGNYGYTF.

The V call is TRBV12-5, the J call TRBJ1-1; 7 positions agree with TRBD1. The CDR3 length is 17 residues. Germline CDR1 is LGHNT and CDR2 is FRNRAP. V dropped 0 bases and J dropped 7; count of bases not matched to a gene: 14. CDR3 sequence reads: CASGLVVTDRAEGEAFF. CDR3 bases: TGTGCTAGTGGTTTGGTGGTGACAGACAGGGCTGAAGGTGAAGCTTTCTTT.

This rearrangement joins TRBV6-2 or TRBV6-3 to TRBJ2-5, with 8 bases lining up with TRBD1. The CDR3 length is 15 residues. The trim removed 2 bases at V and 4 bases at J, leaving 6 bases unmatched. CDR1 and CDR2 from the germline V gene are MNHEY and SVGEGT. CDR3 protein: CASSYETGVGETQYF. CDR3 bases: TGTGCCAGCAGTTACGAGACAGGGGTTGGAGAGACCCAGTACTTC.